This TCR beta chain comes out of a study of blood T cell repertoires in COVID-19. Across the study: Researchers got acute and convalescent COVID-19 samples from the United States, Italy and Spain. Nucleic acid was either cDNA or gDNA, and it came from T cells, B-cell-depleted T cells, or PBMCs.

In the study's own analysis: Estimation of nucleated cell counts was performed using reference gene primer amplification. Sequencing was performed with immunoSEQ multiplex PCR; in TCRdb, only in-frame clones are kept and a portion is missing. Clonal size and the V and J genes are those of that table, whereas D and trimming came from the DNA. This sample has 210,000 or so clones, with about 83% found just once. This CDR3 is built from 13 residues. With 6 bases clipped from V and 9 bases from J, the junction kept 3 bases outside the gene matches. Germline values: CDR1 SGDLS, CDR2 YYNGEE. The chain links TRBV9 to TRBJ1-6; 10 nucleotides match TRBD1. The clonotype was recovered from a man aged 45-60 years with active or convalescent COVID-19. What was sequenced was peripheral blood. The CDR3 DNA reads TGTGCCAGCAATCGGGACAGGGGTTCACCCCTCCACTTT. This sequence encodes CASNRDRGSPLHF.